The 10 T cell receptor beta chains given below trace back to one sample, sequenced in a study of blood T cell repertoires in COVID-19. Assay used: immunoSEQ multiplex PCR; TCRdb lists only in-frame clones, some missing. The table has tens of thousands of clones, about 80% seen once. The sequencing input was peripheral blood. The receptor set was obtained from a woman aged 70 to 79 with acute or convalescent COVID-19.

The genes are TRBV19 and TRBJ1-5, with TRBD1 as a possible D gene (5 bases). This CDR3 has 14 residues. Germline CDR1 LNHDA, CDR2 SQIVND (reference sequence). Trimming removed 7 bases at V and 7 bases at J, with 17 bases between. The CDR3 loop reads CASKGLPNGQPQHF. The CDR3 DNA is TGTGCCAGTAAGGGGTTGCCCAATGGACAGCCCCAGCATTTT.

The chain couples TRBV7-9 to TRBJ2-3; a weak D match, TRBD2 (5 bases). With 5 bases removed from V and 5 bases from J, the gap between germline ends came to 17 bases. Germline V gene sequence: CDR1 SEHNR, CDR2 FQNEAQ (reference sequence). This CDR3 is built from 15 residues. The CDR3 region is CASSQVTRGGDTQYF. CDR3 DNA: TGTGCCAGCAGCCAAGTTACACGGGGTGGAGATACGCAGTATTTT.

The chain carries TRBV7-9 and TRBJ1-4; no reliable D call. The CDR3 is made up of 15 amino acids. V was trimmed by 7 bases and J by 1 base, leaving 13 bases between them. Per germline, CDR1 SEHNR and CDR2 FQNEAQ (reference sequence). The CDR3 nucleotides read TGTGCCAGCAACCCGGGAGTACTAACTAATGAAAAACTGTTTTTT. Its protein is CASNPGVLTNEKLFF.

This rearrangement joins TRBV11-2 to TRBJ2-7; 7 bases are shared with TRBD1. Germline CDR1 is SGHAT and CDR2 is FQNNGV. The CDR3 runs to 17 residues. The junction had 9 bases not matched to a gene; V was cut back by 1 base and J by 0 bases. This CDR3 reads CASSLGWTGQSSYEQYF. For the CDR3, the DNA is TGTGCCAGCAGCTTAGGTTGGACGGGACAGAGCTCCTACGAGCAGTACTTC.

The chain uses TRBV7-8 and TRBJ1-4; TRBD1 agrees at 9 bases. Unmatched junction bases numbered 13, after V lost 5 bases and J lost 3 bases. The CDR3 loop spans 18 amino acids. In germline, CDR1 is SGHVS, CDR2 FQNEAQ. CDR3 DNA: TGTGCCAGCAGCCAAAAGACAGGGGGAGTTTGGGCTAATGAAAAACTGTTTTTT. It translates to CASSQKTGGVWANEKLFF. The entire variable domain, with the rest obtained from reference TRBV7-8 and TRBJ1-4, is as follows: GAGVSQSPRYKVAKRGQDVALRCDPISGHVSLFWYQQALGQGPEFLTYFQNEAQLDKSGLPSDRFFAERPEGSVSTLKIQRTQQEDSAVYLCASSQKTGGVWANEKLFFGSGTQLSVL.

This chain connects TRBV9 to TRBJ1-2; 10 nucleotides line up with TRBD1. This CDR3 spans 14 amino acids. J was trimmed by 5 bases and V by 7 bases; bases with no gene match: 8. Germline V CDR1 and CDR2: SGDLS, YYNGEE. CDR3 region: CASGGGTGEYGYTF. In DNA form, the CDR3 reads TGTGCCAGCGGAGGGGGGACAGGGGAATATGGCTACACCTTC. The variable domain in full, with the rest retrieved from reference TRBV9 and TRBJ1-2, is DSGVTQTPKHLITATGQRVTLRCSPRSGDLSVYWYQQSLDQGLQFLIQYYNGEERAKGNILERFSAQQFPDLHSELNLSSLELGDSALYFCASGGGTGEYGYTFGSGTRLTVV.

The chain has TRBV9 and TRBJ2-1, with D perhaps matching TRBD2 (5 bases). V lost 0 bases, J lost 4 bases, and 11 bases lay in between. CDR3 size: 15 residues. The germline V gene has CDR1 SGDLS and CDR2 YYNGEE. The CDR3 region is CASSVGGWAYNEQFF. CDR3 DNA sequence: TGTGCCAGCAGCGTAGGCGGGTGGGCATACAATGAGCAGTTCTTC. The variable domain in full, completed from reference TRBV9 and TRBJ2-1, reads DSGVTQTPKHLITATGQRVTLRCSPRSGDLSVYWYQQSLDQGLQFLIQYYNGEERAKGNILERFSAQQFPDLHSELNLSSLELGDSALYFCASSVGGWAYNEQFFGPGTRLTVL.

The chain combines TRBV5-6 with TRBJ2-2, with D maybe TRBD1 (7 bases). V dropped 4 bases and J dropped 5 bases, with 18 bases sitting between them. The length of the CDR3 is 16 residues. Germline CDR1 and CDR2: SGHDT and YYEEEE. The CDR3 loop reads CASSRRGGAGTGELFF. CDR3 in DNA: TGTGCCAGCAGCCGGAGAGGGGGCGCGGGGACCGGGGAGCTGTTTTTT.

The V and J genes are TRBV28 and TRBJ2-1; TRBD1 might be the D (6 bases). The CDR3 totals 13 residues. The V gene lost 10 bases and the J gene lost 4 bases, with 14 bases spanning the gap. Germline lookup yields CDR1 MDHEN and CDR2 SYDVKM. The CDR3 sequence is CATRQEIYNEQFF. CDR3 coding DNA: TGTGCCACCCGACAGGAGATATACAATGAGCAGTTCTTC.

The V and J genes are TRBV6-5 and TRBJ1-4; D remains ambiguous. The CDR3 is 16 amino acids. Looked up from germline, CDR1 is MNHEY and CDR2 is SVGAGI. V was pared by 0 bases and J by 2 bases, with 10 bases between. The CDR3 here is CASSYSKSATNEKLFF. In nucleotides, the CDR3 is TGTGCCAGCAGTTACTCGAAGTCAGCGACTAATGAAAAACTGTTTTTT.